This TCR beta chain was sequenced for a study of blood T cell repertoires in COVID-19. Whole-study context: The United States, Italy and Spain were the sources of the acute and convalescent COVID-19 samples. Sample material is recorded as cDNA or gDNA derived from T cells, B-cell-depleted T cells, or PBMCs.

Germline V gene lookup returns CDR1 SQVTM and CDR2 ANQGSEA. Deletions cut 5 bases from V and 1 base from J, with 2 bases between. This CDR3 has 10 amino acids. This clone appeared a few times. Under the authors' procedure: Cell counts per sample came from amplifying reference gene primers. This table comes from immunoSEQ multiplex PCR, and its TCRdb copy is limited to in-frame clones, with some not included. V, J and clone size are those of that table, while D and trimming were read from the DNA. Of tens of thousands of clones in the sample, around 91% were seen once. The sequence came from a man between 50 and 59 years old with active COVID-19. Material for sequencing was peripheral blood. The chain has TRBV29-1 and TRBJ1-1; the D is unclear. The CDR3 loop reads CSVRNTEAFF. CDR3 sequence (DNA): TGCAGCGTTCGGAACACTGAAGCTTTCTTT.